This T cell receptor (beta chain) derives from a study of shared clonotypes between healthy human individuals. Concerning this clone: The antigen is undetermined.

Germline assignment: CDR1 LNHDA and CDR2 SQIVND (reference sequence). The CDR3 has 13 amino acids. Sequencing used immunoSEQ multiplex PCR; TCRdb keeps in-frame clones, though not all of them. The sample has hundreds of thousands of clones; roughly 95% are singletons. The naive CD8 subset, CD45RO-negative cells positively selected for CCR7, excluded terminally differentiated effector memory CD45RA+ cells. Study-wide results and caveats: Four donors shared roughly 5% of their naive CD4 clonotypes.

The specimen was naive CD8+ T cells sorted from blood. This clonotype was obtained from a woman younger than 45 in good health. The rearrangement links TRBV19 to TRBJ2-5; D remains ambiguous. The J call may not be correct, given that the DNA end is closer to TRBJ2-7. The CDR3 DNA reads TGTGCCAGTAGTATAGATAGCTATAACGAGCAGTACTTC. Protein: CASSIDSYNEQYF.